Listed here are 5 T cell receptor beta chains from one sample, sequenced in a study of T cells in women clearing cervical HPV infection. This table comes from immunoSEQ multiplex PCR, and its TCRdb copy is limited to in-frame clones, with some not included. The specimen's table records about 25,000 clones. Material: blood buffy coat. The source is a woman between 18 and 70 years old with a cervical HPV16 infection that either progressed to CIN3+ or cleared (not recorded which).

On this clone: The read comes to an end 3 residues before the CDR3 does, leaving the germline J gene to fill in the end. The gene calls are TRBV19 and TRBJ2-1; TRBD2 agrees at 16 bases. The CDR3 totals 21 residues. The junction had 20 bases not matched to a gene; V was cut back by 6 bases and J by 6 bases. From germline, CDR1 is LNHDA and CDR2 SQIVND (reference sequence). CDR3 DNA (partial): TGTGCCAGTAGAATAAAGGGGACTAGCGGGAGGGCGGGAGGCAATAGCAATGAG. It translates to CASRIKGTSGRAGGNSNE. The full-length CDR3 reads as CASRIKGTSGRAGGNSNEQFF.

A remark on this clone: The CDR3 end lies 3 residues beyond the end of the read and is filled in from the germline J gene. The V and J genes are TRBV20-1 and TRBJ2-5, with D possibly matching TRBD1 (7 bases). The CDR3 has 15 amino acids. V lost 7 bases to trimming and J lost 0 bases, with 18 bases between them. Germline assignment: CDR1 DFQATT and CDR2 SNEGSKA (reference sequence). CDR3 sequence: CSVLRGVRNQETQYF. The CDR3 bases that were read are TGCAGTGTTCTCAGGGGGGTGCGTAACCAAGAGACC.

A word on this clone: The read gets to within 3 residues of the CDR3 end, and the germline J gene fills in the rest. The gene calls are TRBV2 and TRBJ1-1; 7 bases are a match to TRBD1. V lost 7 bases to trimming and J lost 2 bases; unmatched junction nucleotides: 4. CDR1 is SNHLY, CDR2 FYNNEI, per germline. The length of the CDR3 is 13 residues. The CDR3 DNA, read in part, is TGTGCCAGCACTCGACAGGGCAACACTGAA. Its translation is CASTRQGNTE. The whole CDR3 sequence is CASTRQGNTEAFF.

For this clone: The read halts 3 residues ahead of the CDR3 end, with the missing end drawn from the germline J gene. This chain uses TRBV2 with TRBJ1-6, with TRBD1 matching 10 bases. Germline CDR1 reads SNHLY; CDR2 reads FYNNEI. CDR3 length: 14 residues. V shed 7 bases, J shed 9 bases, and the junction held 6 bases outside the gene matches. The CDR3 protein is CASTTGDRGSPLHF. The covered CDR3 bases are TGTGCCAGCACCACAGGGGACAGGGGTTCACCC.

Remarks on this clone: The read ends 3 residues before the CDR3 terminus; that terminus is restored from the germline J gene. This chain connects TRBV7-3 to TRBJ1-6; the D gene is possibly TRBD1 (6 bases). Trimming removed 2 bases at V and 5 bases at J, with 10 bases between. This CDR3 spans 15 amino acids. Germline assignment: CDR1 SGHTA and CDR2 FQGTGA. CDR3 sequence reads: CASSLFAGDNSPLHF. Incomplete CDR3 DNA: TGTGCCAGCAGCTTATTTGCAGGGGATAATTCACCC.